This T cell receptor (beta chain) was profiled in a study of cytomegalovirus exposure and HLA in healthy donors. Study summary: Assignment to the Caucasian-associated ancestry cluster applied to around four fifths of the approximately 360 genotyped donors. Overall study results and limits: Per a later analysis, HLA-associated TCR beta chains showed more clonal expansion than other, equally common TCR beta chains. Some V segments could not be told apart, so they were left out, TRBV6-2 and TRBV6-3 among them.

Germline V lookup: CDR1 WSHSY, CDR2 SAAADI. The CDR3 runs to 14 residues. PCR amplification relied on 60 Vbeta primers (plus 13 Jbeta primers). Data came from immunoSEQ multiplex PCR; TCRdb stores just in-frame clones and leaves some out. The sample yields 150,000 to 200,000 clones, 85% seen once. A word on this clone: Its antigen is not identified.

The sequencing input was PBMCs. This chain links TRBV10-2 with TRBJ2-5; 8 bases line up with TRBD2. The end of the DNA is better explained by TRBJ2-7, so the J call may be wrong. This TCR derives from a boy aged 2 to 10 in good health and CMV-seronegative. CDR3 protein: CASGESGSKYEQYF. The CDR3 DNA reads as TGCGCCAGCGGAGAAAGCGGGAGTAAGTACGAGCAGTACTTC.